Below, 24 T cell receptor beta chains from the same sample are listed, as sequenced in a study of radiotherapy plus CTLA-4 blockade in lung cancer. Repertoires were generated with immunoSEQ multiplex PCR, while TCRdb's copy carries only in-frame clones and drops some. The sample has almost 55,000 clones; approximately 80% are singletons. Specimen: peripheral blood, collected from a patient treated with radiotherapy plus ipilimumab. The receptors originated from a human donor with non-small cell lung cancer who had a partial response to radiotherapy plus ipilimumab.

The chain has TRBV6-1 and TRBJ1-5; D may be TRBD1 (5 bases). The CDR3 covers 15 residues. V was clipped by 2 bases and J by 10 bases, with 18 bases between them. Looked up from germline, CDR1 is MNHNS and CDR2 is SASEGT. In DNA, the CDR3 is TGTGCCAGCAGTGAATCTATCCAGGGATGGCTTCCCCAGCATTTT. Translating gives CASSESIQGWLPQHF.

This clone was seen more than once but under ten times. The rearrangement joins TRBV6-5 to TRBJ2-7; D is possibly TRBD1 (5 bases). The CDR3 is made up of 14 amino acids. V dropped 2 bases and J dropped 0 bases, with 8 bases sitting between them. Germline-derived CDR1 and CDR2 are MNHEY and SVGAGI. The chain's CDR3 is CASSYGANSYEQYF. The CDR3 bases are TGTGCCAGCAGTTACGGGGCAAACTCCTACGAGCAGTACTTC.

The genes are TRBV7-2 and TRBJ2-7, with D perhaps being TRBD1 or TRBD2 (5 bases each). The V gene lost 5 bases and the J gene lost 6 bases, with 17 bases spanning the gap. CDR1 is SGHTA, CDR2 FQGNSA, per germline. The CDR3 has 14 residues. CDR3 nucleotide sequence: TGTGCCAGCAGCCTAGGGGTAGCGTGGGGCGAGCAGTACTTC. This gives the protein CASSLGVAWGEQYF. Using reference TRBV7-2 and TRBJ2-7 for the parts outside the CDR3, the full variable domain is GAGVSQSPSNKVTEKGKDVELRCDPISGHTALYWYRQSLGQGLEFLIYFQGNSAPDKSGLPSDRFSAERTGGSVSTLTIQRTQQEDSAVYLCASSLGVAWGEQYFGPGTRLTVT.

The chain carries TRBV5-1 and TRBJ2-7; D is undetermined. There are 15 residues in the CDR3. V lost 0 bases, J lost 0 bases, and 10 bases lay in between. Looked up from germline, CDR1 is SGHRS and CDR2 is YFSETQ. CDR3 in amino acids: CASSLGQVSSYEQYF. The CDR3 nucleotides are TGCGCCAGCAGCTTGGGGCAGGTGAGCTCCTACGAGCAGTACTTC.

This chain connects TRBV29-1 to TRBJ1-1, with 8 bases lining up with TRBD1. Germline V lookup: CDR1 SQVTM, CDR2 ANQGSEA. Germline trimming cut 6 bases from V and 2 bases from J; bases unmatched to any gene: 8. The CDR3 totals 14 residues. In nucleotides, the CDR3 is TGCAGCGTCGATGACAGGGGTGGTAACACTGAAGCTTTCTTT. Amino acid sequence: CSVDDRGGNTEAFF. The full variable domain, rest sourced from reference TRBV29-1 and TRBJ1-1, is SAVISQKPSRDICQRGTSLTIQCQVDSQVTMMFWYRQQPGQSLTLIATANQGSEATYESGFVIDKFPISRPNLTFSTLTVSNMSPEDSSIYLCSVDDRGGNTEAFFGQGTRLTVV.

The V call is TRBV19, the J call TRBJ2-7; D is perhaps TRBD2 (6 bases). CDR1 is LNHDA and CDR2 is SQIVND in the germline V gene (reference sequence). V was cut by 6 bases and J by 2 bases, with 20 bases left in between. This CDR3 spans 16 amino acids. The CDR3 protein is CASRDLGGTRTYEQYF. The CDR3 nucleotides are TGTGCCAGTAGGGACCTCGGGGGTACACGTACCTACGAGCAGTACTTC.

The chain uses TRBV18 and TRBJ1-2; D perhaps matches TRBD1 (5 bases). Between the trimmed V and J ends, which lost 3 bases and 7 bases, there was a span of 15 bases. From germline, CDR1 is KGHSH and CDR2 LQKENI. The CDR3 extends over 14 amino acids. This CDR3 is CASSPVGGRGGYTF. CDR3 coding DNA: TGTGCCAGCTCACCTGTCGGCGGGAGGGGTGGCTACACCTTC.

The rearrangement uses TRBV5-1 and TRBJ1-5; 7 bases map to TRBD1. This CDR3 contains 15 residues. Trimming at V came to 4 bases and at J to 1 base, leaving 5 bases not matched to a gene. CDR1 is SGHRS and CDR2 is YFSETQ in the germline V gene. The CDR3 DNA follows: TGCGCCAGCAGCCCGACAGGGTTGAGCAATCAGCCCCAGCATTTT. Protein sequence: CASSPTGLSNQPQHF. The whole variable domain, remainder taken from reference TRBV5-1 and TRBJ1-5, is KAGVTQTPRYLIKTRGQQVTLSCSPISGHRSVSWYQQTPGQGLQFLFEYFSETQRNKGNFPGRFSGRQFSNSRSEMNVSTLELGDSALYLCASSPTGLSNQPQHFGDGTRLSIL.

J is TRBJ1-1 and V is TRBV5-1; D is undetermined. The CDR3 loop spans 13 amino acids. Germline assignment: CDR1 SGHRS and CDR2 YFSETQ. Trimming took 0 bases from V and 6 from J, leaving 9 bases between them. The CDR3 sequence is CASSLGPQAEAFF. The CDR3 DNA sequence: TGCGCCAGCAGCTTGGGCCCCCAGGCTGAAGCTTTCTTT.

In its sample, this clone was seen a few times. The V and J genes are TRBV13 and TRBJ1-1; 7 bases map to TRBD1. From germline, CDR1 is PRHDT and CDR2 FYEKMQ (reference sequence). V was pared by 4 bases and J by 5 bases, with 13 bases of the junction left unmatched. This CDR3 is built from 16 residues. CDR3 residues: CASSYFIGTGVTEAFF. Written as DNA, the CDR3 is TGTGCCAGCAGCTACTTTATCGGAACAGGGGTAACTGAAGCTTTCTTT.

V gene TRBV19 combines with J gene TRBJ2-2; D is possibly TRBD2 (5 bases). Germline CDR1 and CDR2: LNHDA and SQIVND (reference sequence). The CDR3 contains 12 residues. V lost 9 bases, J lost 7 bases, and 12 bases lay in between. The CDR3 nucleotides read TGTGCCAGCGGACTGGACGGCGGGGAGCTGTTTTTT. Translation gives CASGLDGGELFF.

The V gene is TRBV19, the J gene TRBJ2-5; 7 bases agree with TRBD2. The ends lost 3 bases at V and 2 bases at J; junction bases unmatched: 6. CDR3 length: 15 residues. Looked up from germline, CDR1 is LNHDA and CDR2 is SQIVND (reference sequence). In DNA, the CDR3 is TGTGCCAGTAGTATCAGAGCGGGGCCACAAGAGACCCAGTACTTC. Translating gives CASSIRAGPQETQYF.

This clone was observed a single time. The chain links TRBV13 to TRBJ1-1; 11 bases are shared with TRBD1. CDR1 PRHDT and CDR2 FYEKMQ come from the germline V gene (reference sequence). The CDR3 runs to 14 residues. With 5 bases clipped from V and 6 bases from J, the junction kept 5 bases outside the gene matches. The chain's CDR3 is CASSPGQGAPEAFF. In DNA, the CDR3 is TGTGCCAGCAGCCCCGGACAGGGGGCACCTGAAGCTTTCTTT.

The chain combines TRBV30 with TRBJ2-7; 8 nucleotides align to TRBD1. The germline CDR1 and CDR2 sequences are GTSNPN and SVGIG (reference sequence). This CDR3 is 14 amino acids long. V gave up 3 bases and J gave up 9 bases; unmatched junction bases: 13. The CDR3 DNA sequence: TGTGCCTGGAGCCGACAGGGGTCCCCGGTAGTGCAGTACTTC. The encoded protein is CAWSRQGSPVVQYF.

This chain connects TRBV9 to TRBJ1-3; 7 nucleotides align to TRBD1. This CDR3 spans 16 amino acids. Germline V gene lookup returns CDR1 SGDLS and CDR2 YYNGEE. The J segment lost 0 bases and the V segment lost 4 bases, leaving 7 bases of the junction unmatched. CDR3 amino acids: CASSPRTGNSGNTIYF. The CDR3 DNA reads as TGTGCCAGCAGCCCCCGGACAGGAAACTCTGGAAACACCATATATTTT.

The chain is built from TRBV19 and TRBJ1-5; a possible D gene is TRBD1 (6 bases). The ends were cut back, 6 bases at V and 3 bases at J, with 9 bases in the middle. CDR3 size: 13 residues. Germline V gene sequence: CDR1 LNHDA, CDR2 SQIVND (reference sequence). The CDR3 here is CASRLGHNQPQHF. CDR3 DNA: TGTGCCAGTAGGCTGGGACACAATCAGCCCCAGCATTTT.

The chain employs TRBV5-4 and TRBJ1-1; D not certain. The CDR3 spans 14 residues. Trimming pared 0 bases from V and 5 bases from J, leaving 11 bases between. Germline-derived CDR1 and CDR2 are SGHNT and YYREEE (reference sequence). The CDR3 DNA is TGTGCCAGCAGCTTGGAACGGGTATGGACTGAAGCTTTCTTT. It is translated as CASSLERVWTEAFF.

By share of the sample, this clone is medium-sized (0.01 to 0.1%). As DNA, the CDR3 is TGTGCCAGCAGCTTGGAAGAGTTGGGGGGGAATGAAAAACTGTTTTTT. It yields the protein CASSLEELGGNEKLFF. J is TRBJ1-4 and V is TRBV5-6; perhaps TRBD1 as D (5 bases). V was shortened by 0 bases and J by 5 bases, with 14 bases between the two germline ends. The length of the CDR3 is 16 residues. Germline V CDR1 and CDR2: SGHDT, YYEEEE.

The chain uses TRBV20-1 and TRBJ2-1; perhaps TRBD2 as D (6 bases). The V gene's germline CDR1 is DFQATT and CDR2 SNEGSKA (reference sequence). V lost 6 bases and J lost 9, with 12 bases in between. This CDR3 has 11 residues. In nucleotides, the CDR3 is TGCAGTGCGTACTCCGGGGGTGAGCAGTTCTTC. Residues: CSAYSGGEQFF.

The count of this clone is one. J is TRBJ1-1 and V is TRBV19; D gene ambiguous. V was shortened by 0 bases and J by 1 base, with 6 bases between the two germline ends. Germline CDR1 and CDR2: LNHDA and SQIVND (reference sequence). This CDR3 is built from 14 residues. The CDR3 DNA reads TGTGCCAGTAGTATAGATGCGGGGAACACTGAAGCTTTCTTT. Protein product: CASSIDAGNTEAFF.

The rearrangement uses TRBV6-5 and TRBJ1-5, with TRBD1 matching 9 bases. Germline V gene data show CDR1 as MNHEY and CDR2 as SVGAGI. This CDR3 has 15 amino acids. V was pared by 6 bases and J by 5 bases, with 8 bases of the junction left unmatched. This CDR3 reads CASSIPGQGDQPQHF. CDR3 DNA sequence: TGTGCCAGCAGCATTCCGGGACAGGGAGATCAGCCCCAGCATTTT.

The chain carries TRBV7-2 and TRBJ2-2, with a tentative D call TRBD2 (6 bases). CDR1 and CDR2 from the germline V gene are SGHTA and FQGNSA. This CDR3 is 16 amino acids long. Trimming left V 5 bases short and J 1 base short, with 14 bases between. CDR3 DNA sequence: TGTGCCAGCAGCCCACATCCGGGGGTGAACACCGGGGAGCTGTTTTTT. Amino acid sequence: CASSPHPGVNTGELFF. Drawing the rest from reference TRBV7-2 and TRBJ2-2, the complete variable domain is GAGVSQSPSNKVTEKGKDVELRCDPISGHTALYWYRQSLGQGLEFLIYFQGNSAPDKSGLPSDRFSAERTGGSVSTLTIQRTQQEDSAVYLCASSPHPGVNTGELFFGEGSRLTVL.

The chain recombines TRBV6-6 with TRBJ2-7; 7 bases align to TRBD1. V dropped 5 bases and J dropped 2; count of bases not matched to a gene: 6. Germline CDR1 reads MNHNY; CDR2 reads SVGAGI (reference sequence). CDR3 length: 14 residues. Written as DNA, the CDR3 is TGTGCCAGCAGTGCGGCAGGGGGTACCTACGAGCAGTACTTC. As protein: CASSAAGGTYEQYF.

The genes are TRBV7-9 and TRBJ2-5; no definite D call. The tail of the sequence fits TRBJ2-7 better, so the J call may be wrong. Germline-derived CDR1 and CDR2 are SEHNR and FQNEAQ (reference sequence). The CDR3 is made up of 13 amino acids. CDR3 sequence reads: CASSLADSYEQYF. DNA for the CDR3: TGTGCCAGCAGCTTAGCTGACTCCTACGAGCAGTACTTC.